Included here is one T cell receptor (beta chain) sequence, with context. This entry comes from a study of blood T cell repertoires in COVID-19. Generated by immunoSEQ multiplex PCR, the TCRdb table keeps only in-frame clones and is missing some. The data contain 110,000 to 150,000 clones, 84% of them singletons. Germline values: CDR1 LGHDT, CDR2 YNNKEL (reference sequence). CDR3 length: 15 amino acids. V lost 5 bases, J lost 8 bases, and 7 bases stayed unmatched. The rearrangement joins TRBV3-1 (or the pseudogene TRBV3-2) to TRBJ1-6; TRBD1 matches at 9 bases. The sequenced material came from peripheral blood. The receptor comes from a human donor in a cohort sampled during active COVID-19. CDR3 sequence reads: CASSARDRDDSPLHF. The CDR3 DNA reads as TGTGCCAGCAGCGCCCGGGACAGGGACGATTCACCCCTCCACTTT.